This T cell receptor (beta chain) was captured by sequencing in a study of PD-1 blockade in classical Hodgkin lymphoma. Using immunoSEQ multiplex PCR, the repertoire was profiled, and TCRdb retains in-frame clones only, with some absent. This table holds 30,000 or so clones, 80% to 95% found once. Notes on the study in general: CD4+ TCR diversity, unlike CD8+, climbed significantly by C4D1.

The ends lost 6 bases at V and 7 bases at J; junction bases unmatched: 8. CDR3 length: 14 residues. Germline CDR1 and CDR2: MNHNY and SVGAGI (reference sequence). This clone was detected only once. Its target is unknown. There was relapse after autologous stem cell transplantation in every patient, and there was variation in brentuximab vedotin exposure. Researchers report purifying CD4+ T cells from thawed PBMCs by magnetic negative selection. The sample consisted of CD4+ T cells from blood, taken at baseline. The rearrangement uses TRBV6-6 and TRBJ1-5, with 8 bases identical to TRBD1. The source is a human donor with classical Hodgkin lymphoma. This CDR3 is CASSPGTGEQPQHF. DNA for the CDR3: TGTGCCAGCAGCCCCGGGACAGGAGAGCAGCCCCAGCATTTT.